Shown below are 4 T cell receptor beta chains from a single sample sequenced in a study of blood T cell repertoires in COVID-19. TCRdb's table, derived via immunoSEQ multiplex PCR, lists solely in-frame clones and lacks some. Of 65,000 to 70,000 clones in the sample, 70% to 90% were seen once. Material: peripheral blood. These receptors came from a woman of 80 years or more with acute or convalescent COVID-19.

As regards this clone: Other DNA sequences from this sample encode an identical CDR3 as well. The chain joins TRBV5-1 to TRBJ1-1; D is possibly TRBD1 (6 bases). The V gene's germline CDR1 is SGHRS and CDR2 YFSETQ. The CDR3 runs 13 residues. The germline V and J ends were trimmed by 4 bases and 0 bases, with 7 bases remaining between them. The CDR3: CASSPGVNTEAFF. The CDR3 nucleotides read TGCGCCAGCAGCCCAGGGGTGAACACTGAAGCTTTCTTT.

V usage is TRBV10-3 and J usage is TRBJ1-3, with D unclear. CDR3 length equals 15 residues. Germline CDR1 reads ENHRY; CDR2 reads SYGVKD. Trimming took 3 bases from V and 0 from J, leaving 9 bases between them. The CDR3 coding sequence is TGTGCCATCAGTGATCAGTCTCGCTCTGGAAACACCATATATTTT. Its translation is CAISDQSRSGNTIYF.

The chain uses TRBV19 and TRBJ2-5; D remains unclear. V dropped 1 base and J dropped 7 bases, with 13 bases sitting between them. This CDR3 has 14 residues. The germline V gene has CDR1 LNHDA and CDR2 SQIVND (reference sequence). The CDR3 loop is CASSIGYSFGTQYF. The DNA for the CDR3 is TGTGCCAGTAGTATAGGGTACAGTTTTGGGACCCAGTACTTC.

The V gene is TRBV18, the J gene TRBJ2-3, with TRBD2 identical over 7 bases. J was trimmed by 0 bases and V by 3 bases; bases with no gene match: 3. CDR1 KGHSH and CDR2 LQKENI come from the germline V gene. The CDR3 sequence is 15 residues long. CDR3 nucleotide sequence: TGTGCCAGCTCACCCCGGGGGGATAGCACAGATACGCAGTATTTT. This translates into CASSPRGDSTDTQYF. Together with reference TRBV18 and TRBJ2-3, the CDR3 gives the full variable domain: NAGVMQNPRHLVRRRGQEARLRCSPMKGHSHVYWYRQLPEEGLKFMVYLQKENIIDESGMPKERFSAEFPKEGPSILRIQQVVRGDSAAYFCASSPRGDSTDTQYFGPGTRLTVL.